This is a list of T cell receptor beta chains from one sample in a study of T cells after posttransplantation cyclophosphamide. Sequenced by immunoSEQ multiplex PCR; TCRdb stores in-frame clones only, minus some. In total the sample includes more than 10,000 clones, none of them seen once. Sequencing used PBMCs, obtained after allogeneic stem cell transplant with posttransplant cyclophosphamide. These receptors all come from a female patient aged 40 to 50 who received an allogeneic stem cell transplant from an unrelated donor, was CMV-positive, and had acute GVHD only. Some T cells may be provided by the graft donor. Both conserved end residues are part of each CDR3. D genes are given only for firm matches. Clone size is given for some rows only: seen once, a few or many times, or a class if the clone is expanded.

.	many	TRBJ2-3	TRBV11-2	CASSLGPLDTQYF	TGTGCCAGCAGCTTGGGCCCTTTAGATACGCAGTATTTT
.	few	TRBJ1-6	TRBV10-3	CAISESSRDTGYNSPLHF	TGTGCCATCAGTGAGTCGAGCCGGGATACAGGGTATAACTCACCCCTCCACTTT
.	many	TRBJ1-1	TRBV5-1	CASSLNLGQVEAFF	TGCGCCAGCAGCTTGAATCTAGGACAAGTTGAAGCTTTCTTT
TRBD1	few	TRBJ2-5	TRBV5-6	CASSLPQTGGRETQYF	TGTGCCAGCAGCTTGCCTCAGACAGGGGGGAGAGAGACCCAGTACTTC
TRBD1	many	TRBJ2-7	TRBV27	CARWGTGVFYEQYF	TGTGCGAGGTGGGGGACAGGGGTATTTTACGAGCAGTACTTC
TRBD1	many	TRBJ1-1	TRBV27	CASSSSGQANTEAFF	TGTGCCAGCAGTTCCTCAGGACAGGCGAACACTGAAGCTTTCTTT
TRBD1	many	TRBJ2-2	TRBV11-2	CASKRTGGGGELFF	TGTGCCAGCAAACGGACAGGGGGTGGCGGGGAGCTGTTTTTT
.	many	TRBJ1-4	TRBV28	CASSSITATNEKLFF	TGTGCCAGCAGTTCCATAACAGCAACTAATGAAAAACTGTTTTTT
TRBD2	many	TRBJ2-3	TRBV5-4	CASSTRLAGGNTDTQYF	TGTGCCAGCAGCACCCGACTAGCGGGAGGCAACACAGATACGCAGTATTTT
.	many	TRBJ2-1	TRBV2	CASSGGSSSYNEQFF	TGTGCCAGCAGTGGCGGGTCAAGTTCCTACAATGAGCAGTTCTTC
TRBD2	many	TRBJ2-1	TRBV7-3	CASSSSGSATYNEQFF	TGTGCCAGCAGCTCTAGCGGGAGCGCAACCTACAATGAGCAGTTCTTC
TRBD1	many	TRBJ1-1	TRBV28	CASSFGTVGHTEAFF	TGTGCCAGCAGTTTTGGGACAGTCGGACACACTGAAGCTTTCTTT
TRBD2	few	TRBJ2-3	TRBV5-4	CASSLGGLAGADTQYF	TGTGCCAGCAGCTTGGGAGGACTAGCGGGAGCAGATACGCAGTATTTT
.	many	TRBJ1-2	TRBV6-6	CASGQPGNGYTF	TGTGCCAGCGGACAGCCCGGCAATGGCTACACCTTC
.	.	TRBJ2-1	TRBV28	CASRLPPTNEQFF	TGTGCCAGCAGACTACCCCCTACCAATGAGCAGTTCTTC
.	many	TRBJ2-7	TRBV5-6	CASSETGSGLPSYEQYF	TGTGCCAGCAGCGAAACTGGAAGCGGACTCCCCTCCTACGAGCAGTACTTC
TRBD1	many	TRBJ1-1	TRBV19	CASSRTGFWTEAFF	TGTGCCAGTAGTCGGACAGGATTTTGGACTGAAGCTTTCTTT
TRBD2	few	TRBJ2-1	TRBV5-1	CASSLGTSGRAYNEQFF	TGCGCCAGCAGCTTGGGTACTAGCGGGAGGGCCTACAATGAGCAGTTCTTC
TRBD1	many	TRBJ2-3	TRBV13	CASSRDSGAGTDTQYF	TGTGCCAGCAGCCGGGACAGCGGAGCCGGCACAGATACGCAGTATTTT
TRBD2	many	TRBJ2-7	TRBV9	CASSVAGTTYEQYF	TGTGCCAGCAGCGTGGCCGGGACTACCTACGAGCAGTACTTC
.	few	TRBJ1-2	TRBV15	CATSNSFYGYTF	TGTGCCACCAGTAACAGCTTCTATGGCTACACCTTC
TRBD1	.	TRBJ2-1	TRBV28	CASSKTGTVYYNEQFF	TGTGCCAGCAGTAAGACCGGGACAGTTTACTACAATGAGCAGTTCTTC
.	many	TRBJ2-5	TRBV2	CASNAMEETQYF	TGTGCCAGCAACGCTATGGAAGAGACCCAGTACTTC
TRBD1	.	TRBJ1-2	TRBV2	CAAADRTVNYGYTF	TGTGCCGCTGCGGACAGGACCGTTAACTATGGCTACACCTTC
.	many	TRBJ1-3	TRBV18	CASSPVNRAGNTIYF	TGTGCCAGCTCACCAGTAAACAGGGCTGGAAACACCATATATTTT
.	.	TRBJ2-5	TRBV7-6	CASSFGDVPQETQYF	TGTGCCAGCAGCTTCGGAGACGTCCCCCAAGAGACCCAGTACTTC
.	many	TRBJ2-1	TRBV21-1	CASSKAGGGAEDEQFF	TGTGCCAGCAGCAAAGCTGGCGGGGGGGCTGAGGATGAGCAGTTCTTC
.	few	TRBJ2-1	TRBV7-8	CASSFFEWAEVNEQFF	TGTGCCAGCAGCTTCTTTGAATGGGCGGAGGTCAATGAGCAGTTCTTC
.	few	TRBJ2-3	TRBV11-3	CASSRRGPTDTQYF	TGTGCCAGCAGCCGCAGGGGACCCACAGATACGCAGTATTTT
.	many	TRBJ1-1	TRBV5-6	CASSSGSYTEAFF	TGTGCCAGCAGCTCCGGGTCTTACACTGAAGCTTTCTTT
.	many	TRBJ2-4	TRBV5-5	CASSSGGGSTKNIQYF	TGTGCCAGCAGCTCGGGGGGCGGCAGTACCAAAAACATTCAGTACTTC
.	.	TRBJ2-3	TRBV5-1	CASSLGQGRRDTQYF	TGCGCCAGCAGCCTGGGGCAGGGCAGAAGGGATACGCAGTATTTT
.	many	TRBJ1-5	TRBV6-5	CASSYSGTSNQPQHF	TGTGCCAGCAGTTACTCGGGGACAAGCAATCAGCCCCAGCATTTT
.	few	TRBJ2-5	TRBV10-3	CAISEGRGLQETQYF	TGTGCCATCAGTGAGGGTCGGGGTCTCCAAGAGACCCAGTACTTC
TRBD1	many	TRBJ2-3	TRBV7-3	CASSLGGTGYTDTQYF	TGTGCCAGCAGCTTAGGGGGGACAGGGTACACAGATACGCAGTATTTT
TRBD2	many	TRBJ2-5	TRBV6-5	CASSTSGSKETQYF	TGTGCCAGCAGCACGAGCGGGAGTAAGGAGACCCAGTACTTC
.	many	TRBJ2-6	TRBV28	CASTGLNSGANVLTF	TGTGCCAGCACAGGCTTAAACTCTGGGGCCAACGTCCTGACTTTC
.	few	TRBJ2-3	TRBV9	CASSPAGKSDTQYF	TGTGCCAGCAGCCCGGCGGGGAAATCAGATACGCAGTATTTT
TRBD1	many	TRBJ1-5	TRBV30	CAWTGGSNQPQHF	TGTGCCTGGACAGGGGGCAGCAATCAGCCCCAGCATTTT
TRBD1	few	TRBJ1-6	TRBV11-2	CASSPIVGGKSPLHF	TGTGCCAGCAGCCCTATCGTAGGGGGCAAATCACCCCTCCACTTT
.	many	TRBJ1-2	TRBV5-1	CASSSGQVYGYTF	TGCGCCAGCAGCTCCGGACAAGTTTATGGCTACACCTTC
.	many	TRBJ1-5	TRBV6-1	CASSLSDNQPQHF	TGTGCCAGCAGCCTATCCGACAATCAGCCCCAGCATTTT
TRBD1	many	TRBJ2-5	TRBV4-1	CASSQERGLEETQYF	TGCGCCAGCAGCCAAGAGAGGGGGCTTGAAGAGACCCAGTACTTC
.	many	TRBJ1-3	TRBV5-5	CASSVQHSGNTIYF	TGTGCCAGCAGCGTCCAACACTCTGGAAACACCATATATTTT
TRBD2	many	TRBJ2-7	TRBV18	CASSSTSGSSYEQYF	TGTGCCAGCTCCTCGACTAGCGGGAGCTCCTACGAGCAGTACTTC
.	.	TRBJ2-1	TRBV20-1	CSASGYNEQFF	TGCAGTGCTAGCGGCTACAATGAGCAGTTCTTC
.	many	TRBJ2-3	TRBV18	CASSPLWPDTQYF	TGTGCCAGCTCACCACTTTGGCCAGATACGCAGTATTTT
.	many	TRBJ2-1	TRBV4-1	CASSPGQGSHNEQFF	TGCGCCAGCAGTCCCGGACAAGGAAGCCACAATGAGCAGTTCTTC
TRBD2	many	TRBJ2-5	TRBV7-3	CASSPGTSGGETQYF	TGTGCCAGCAGCCCCGGGACTAGCGGGGGTGAGACCCAGTACTTC
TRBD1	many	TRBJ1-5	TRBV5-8	CASSLIWGQGADQPQHF	TGTGCCAGCAGCTTGATTTGGGGGCAGGGGGCAGATCAGCCCCAGCATTTT
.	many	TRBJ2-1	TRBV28	CASSFLRTGPEQFF	TGTGCCAGCAGTTTCCTCCGGACTGGCCCCGAGCAGTTCTTC
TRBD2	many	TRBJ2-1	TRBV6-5	CASSSGLAGANEQFF	TGTGCCAGCAGTTCGGGACTAGCGGGGGCCAATGAGCAGTTCTTC
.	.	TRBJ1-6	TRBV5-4	CASRLDGLSPLHF	TGTGCCAGCAGACTTGACGGACTTTCCCCCCTCCACTTT
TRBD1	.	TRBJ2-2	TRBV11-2	CASSRQVPGQGVTGELFF	TGTGCCAGCAGCCGCCAGGTGCCGGGACAGGGAGTCACCGGGGAGCTGTTTTTT
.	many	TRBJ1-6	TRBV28	CASSQTGSPYNSPLHF	TGTGCCAGCAGCCAAACAGGGAGCCCCTATAATTCACCCCTCCACTTT
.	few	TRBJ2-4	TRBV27	CASSLSGFISGKNIQYF	TGTGCCAGCAGTTTATCTGGGTTTATCAGCGGCAAAAACATTCAGTACTTC
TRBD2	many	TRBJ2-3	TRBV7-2	CASSDRLAGTDTQYF	TGTGCCAGCAGCGATCGACTAGCGGGGACAGATACGCAGTATTTT
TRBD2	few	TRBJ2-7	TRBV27	CASRAGVGEQYF	TGTGCCAGCAGAGCGGGAGTCGGGGAGCAGTACTTC
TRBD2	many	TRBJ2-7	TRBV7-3	CASSFSGGAPYEQYF	TGTGCCAGCAGCTTCTCGGGGGGTGCCCCCTACGAGCAGTACTTC
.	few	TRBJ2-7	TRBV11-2	CASSASETQSYEQYF	TGTGCCAGCAGCGCTTCCGAGACACAGTCCTACGAGCAGTACTTC